Sequencing of this T cell receptor (beta chain) was carried out in a study of T cell changes during pregnancy in multiple sclerosis. There are 14 residues in the CDR3. The ends lost 2 bases at V and 6 bases at J; junction bases unmatched: 8. Germline CDR1 SGHKS, CDR2 YYEKEE (reference sequence). Assay: immunoSEQ multiplex PCR; the TCRdb copy retains only in-frame clones and omits some. The sample lists roughly 61,000 clones; 90% to 95% were seen once. This specimen consisted of CD8+ T cells from peripheral blood mononuclear cells, obtained after pregnancy. The chain links TRBV5-5 to TRBJ2-7; 7 bases match TRBD1. This TCR was sampled from a female donor with multiple sclerosis, enrolled in a pregnancy study. CDR3 sequence reads: CASSLARGLGEQYF. Written as DNA, the CDR3 is TGTGCCAGCAGCTTAGCTAGGGGGCTCGGCGAGCAGTACTTC.